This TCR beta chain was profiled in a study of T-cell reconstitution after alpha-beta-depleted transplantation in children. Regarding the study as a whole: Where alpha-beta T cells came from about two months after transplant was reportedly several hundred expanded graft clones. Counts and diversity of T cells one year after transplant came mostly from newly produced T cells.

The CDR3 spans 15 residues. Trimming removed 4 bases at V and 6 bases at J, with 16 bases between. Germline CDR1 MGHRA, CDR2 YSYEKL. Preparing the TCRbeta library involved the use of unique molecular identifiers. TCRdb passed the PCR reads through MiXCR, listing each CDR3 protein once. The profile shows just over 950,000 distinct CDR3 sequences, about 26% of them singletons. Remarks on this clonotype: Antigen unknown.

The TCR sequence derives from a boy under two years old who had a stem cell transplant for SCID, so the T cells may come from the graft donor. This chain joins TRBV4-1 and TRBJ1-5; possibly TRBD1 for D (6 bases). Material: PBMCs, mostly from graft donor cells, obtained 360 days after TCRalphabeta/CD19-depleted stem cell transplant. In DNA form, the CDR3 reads TGCGCCAGCAGCCCAGGGAAAGGGGGGACTCAGCCCCAGCATTTT. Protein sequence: CASSPGKGGTQPQHF.